Following are 21 T cell receptor beta chains from one sample sequenced in a study of blood T cells in healthy people across ages. For the second PCR, which ran for about 7 to 11 cycles, a sample-barcoded 5' primer and a J-beta primer mix were used. TCRdb re-derived calls from the 5' RACE reads in MiXCR, one entry per CDR3 protein. Of 750,000 to 950,000 distinct CDR3 sequences in the sample, 25% to 30% are singletons; the top ten hold approximately 10%. A further study also used this sample, focusing on T cells of mothers and their children.

The material sequenced was blood. These receptors all come from a woman in her thirties or forties in good health.

V is TRBV10-3 and J is TRBJ2-1, with D perhaps TRBD2 (6 bases). This CDR3 comprises 13 residues. Germline V gives CDR1 ENHRY, CDR2 SYGVKD. The V gene lost 2 bases and the J gene lost 9 bases, with 11 bases spanning the gap. CDR3 in DNA: TGTGCCATCAGTGAGGGGCTAGCGAGTGAGCAGTTCTTC. This gives the protein CAISEGLASEQFF.

The V gene is TRBV12-3 or TRBV12-4, the J gene TRBJ1-1; possibly TRBD1 for D (5 bases). The CDR3 loop spans 14 amino acids. The ends were cut back, 5 bases at V and 11 bases at J, with 21 bases in the middle. This CDR3 reads CASSGSGRAQRAFF. CDR3 coding DNA: TGTGCCAGCAGTGGATCGGGACGGGCCCAGAGGGCTTTCTTT.

The rearrangement uses TRBV29-1 and TRBJ1-3; possibly TRBD1 for D (6 bases). This CDR3 has 14 amino acids. CDR1 and CDR2 from the germline V gene are SQVTM and ANQGSEA. Trimming took 8 bases from V and 1 from J, leaving 15 bases between them. The CDR3 sequence is CSTQQGTSGNTIYF. CDR3 in DNA: TGCAGCACCCAACAGGGAACGTCTGGAAACACCATATATTTT.

This clonotype was seen at least ten times. The chain links TRBV5-1 to TRBJ2-7, with 13 bases identical to TRBD2. Germline CDR1 is SGHRS and CDR2 is YFSETQ. The trim removed 5 bases at V and 7 bases at J, leaving 12 bases unmatched. This CDR3 is 16 amino acids long. CDR3 nucleotide sequence: TGCGCCAGCAGACCAACTAGCGGGGGGGCCCTGGGAGAGCAGTACTTC. Translating it yields CASRPTSGGALGEQYF.

In this sample, this clonotype turned up many times. This chain uses TRBV5-6 with TRBJ2-7, with 8 bases that match TRBD1. Germline values: CDR1 SGHDT, CDR2 YYEEEE. Trimming cost V 4 bases and J 8 bases; bases outside gene matches: 11. The CDR3 is made up of 14 amino acids. DNA for the CDR3: TGTGCCAGCAGCCTCGTGACAGGGGAGATCAAGCAGTACTTC. Residues: CASSLVTGEIKQYF.

The chain employs TRBV4-2 and TRBJ1-2, with 11 bases aligning to TRBD1. The germline CDR1 and CDR2 sequences are LGHNA and YNFKEQ. CDR3 length: 17 amino acids. J lost 4 bases, V lost 0 bases, and 7 bases had no gene match. The CDR3 here is CASSQESSDRGLYGYTF. The CDR3 DNA reads as TGTGCCAGCAGCCAAGAGAGTTCGGACAGGGGGCTCTATGGCTACACCTTC.

This chain uses TRBV20-1 with TRBJ1-2; TRBD1 agrees at 8 bases. Trimming at V came to 3 bases and at J to 3 bases, leaving 3 bases not matched to a gene. CDR3 size: 13 residues. Germline CDR1 reads DFQATT; CDR2 reads SNEGSKA (reference sequence). CDR3 region: CSASSTGDYGYTF. The CDR3 DNA reads TGCAGTGCTAGTTCGACAGGGGACTATGGCTACACCTTC.

The chain is built from TRBV20-1 and TRBJ2-5, with TRBD2 identical over 8 bases. The CDR3 contains 15 residues. CDR1 and CDR2 (germline): DFQATT, SNEGSKA (reference sequence). J lost 4 bases, V lost 5 bases, and 12 bases had no gene match. The CDR3 loop reads CSAYPGLGGGETQYF. DNA for the CDR3: TGCAGTGCTTACCCGGGACTAGGGGGTGGAGAGACCCAGTACTTC.

This clonotype was observed many times. This sequence joins TRBV7-2 and TRBJ1-2, with TRBD1 matching over 7 bases. The germline CDR1 and CDR2 sequences are SGHTA and FQGNSA. The CDR3 spans 15 residues. V dropped 2 bases and J dropped 4; count of bases not matched to a gene: 7. CDR3 DNA sequence: TGTGCCAGCAGCTTACGTACAGGGGAGACCTATGGCTACACCTTC. Protein product: CASSLRTGETYGYTF.

This clonotype has a handful of counts. The J gene is TRBJ1-2, the V gene TRBV18; a possible D gene is TRBD1 (5 bases). The CDR3 has 14 residues. From germline, CDR1 is KGHSH and CDR2 LQKENI. The germline V and J ends were trimmed by 0 bases and 6 bases, with 11 bases remaining between them. The CDR3 nucleotides read TGTGCCAGCTCACCACCGAGCGGGGACCATGGCTACACCTTC. Residues: CASSPPSGDHGYTF.

The chain employs TRBV5-1 and TRBJ2-7, with TRBD1 identical over 11 bases. This CDR3 is built from 15 residues. In germline, CDR1 is SGHRS, CDR2 YFSETQ. J lost 7 bases, V lost 1 base, and 7 bases had no gene match. CDR3 amino acids: CASSLFGQGAREQYF. The CDR3 DNA reads as TGCGCCAGCAGCTTGTTCGGACAGGGGGCGCGGGAGCAGTACTTC.

Many counts were recorded for this clonotype. Written as DNA, the CDR3 is TGCGCCAGCAGCCTGGATGACCTCAGCTCCTACAATGAGCAGTTCTTC. The encoded protein is CASSLDDLSSYNEQFF. The chain employs TRBV5-1 and TRBJ2-1; D gene uncertain. With 4 bases removed from V and 0 bases from J, the gap between germline ends came to 14 bases. Germline V gene data show CDR1 as SGHRS and CDR2 as YFSETQ. CDR3 length: 16 residues.

The chain is built from TRBV7-9 and TRBJ1-1, with no clear D. The CDR3 covers 13 residues. Trimming shortened V by 7 bases and J by 1 base, and 10 bases separated the two germline ends. Per germline, CDR1 SEHNR and CDR2 FQNEAQ (reference sequence). CDR3: CASIGAGNTEAFF. The CDR3 coding sequence is TGTGCCAGCATTGGAGCCGGGAACACTGAAGCTTTCTTT.

This clonotype was observed a few times. V usage is TRBV10-3 and J usage is TRBJ2-3; D is uncertain. The V end lost 3 bases, the J end lost 9 bases, and 10 bases lay between the germline ends. The length of the CDR3 is 12 residues. Germline V lookup: CDR1 ENHRY, CDR2 SYGVKD. CDR3 sequence (DNA): TGTGCCATCAGTGAAGGCGACCCAACGCAGTATTTT. It yields the protein CAISEGDPTQYF.

The gene calls are TRBV12-3 or TRBV12-4 and TRBJ2-5; unclear D gene. The CDR3 runs to 13 residues. Trimming took off 3 bases at V and 4 bases at J, with 9 bases between the two ends. The CDR3 spells CASSFTDLETQYF. CDR3 DNA sequence: TGTGCCAGCAGTTTCACGGACCTAGAGACCCAGTACTTC.

This clonotype was observed a few times. The genes are TRBV11-2 and TRBJ2-1; 7 bases agree with TRBD2. The CDR3 length is 16 residues. Germline V gene data show CDR1 as SGHAT and CDR2 as FQNNGV. After removal of 0 bases from V and 0 bases from J, the junction contained 2 bases not matched to a gene. The CDR3 spells CASSLDQRGSYNEQFF. DNA for the CDR3: TGTGCCAGCAGCTTAGATCAGCGGGGCTCCTACAATGAGCAGTTCTTC.

As regards this clonotype: The junction departs from the called germline gene at one end, perhaps through a read error. The genes are TRBV4-3 and TRBJ2-7; D possibly uses TRBD1 or TRBD2 (6 bases each). The CDR3 has 17 amino acids. Germline CDR1 reads LGHNA; CDR2 reads YSLEER. CDR3 region: CASGQDPGGGPTYEQYF. The CDR3 region has the DNA TGCGCCAGCGGCCAAGACCCTGGAGGGGGGCCGACCTACGAGCAGTACTTC.

This chain joins TRBV5-6 and TRBJ1-2, with no clear D. Trimming took off 3 bases at V and 2 bases at J, with 17 bases between the two ends. Germline V CDR1 and CDR2: SGHDT, YYEEEE. The CDR3 consists of 16 residues. CDR3 DNA: TGTGCCAGCAGCTGGCAGGACGTAACGAGGAACTATGGCTACACCTTC. It yields the protein CASSWQDVTRNYGYTF.

The chain combines TRBV28 with TRBJ1-2, with 9 nucleotides matching TRBD1. V lost 6 bases, J lost 4 bases, and 6 bases stayed unmatched. There are 14 residues in the CDR3. CDR1 is MDHEN, CDR2 SYDVKM, per germline. CDR3: CASRTGQGSYGYTF. In nucleotides, the CDR3 is TGTGCCAGCAGGACCGGACAGGGGAGCTATGGCTACACCTTC.

The table lists this clonotype with many counts. V gene TRBV15 combines with J gene TRBJ2-5; weak D call: TRBD1 (5 bases). CDR1 and CDR2 from the germline V gene are LNHNV and YYDKDF (reference sequence). This CDR3 has 15 amino acids. Trimming left V 0 bases short and J 3 bases short, with 11 bases between. CDR3 in amino acids: CATSRDARAEETQYF. CDR3 sequence (DNA): TGTGCCACCAGCAGAGATGCCAGGGCAGAAGAGACCCAGTACTTC.

The rearrangement links TRBV20-1 to TRBJ1-5; the D gene is possibly TRBD1 (5 bases). Trimming removed 0 bases at V and 6 bases at J, with 9 bases between. The CDR3 has 13 residues. Germline CDR1 DFQATT, CDR2 SNEGSKA (reference sequence). CDR3 residues: CSAREGDGQPQHF. The CDR3 DNA reads as TGCAGTGCTAGAGAAGGGGACGGTCAGCCCCAGCATTTT.